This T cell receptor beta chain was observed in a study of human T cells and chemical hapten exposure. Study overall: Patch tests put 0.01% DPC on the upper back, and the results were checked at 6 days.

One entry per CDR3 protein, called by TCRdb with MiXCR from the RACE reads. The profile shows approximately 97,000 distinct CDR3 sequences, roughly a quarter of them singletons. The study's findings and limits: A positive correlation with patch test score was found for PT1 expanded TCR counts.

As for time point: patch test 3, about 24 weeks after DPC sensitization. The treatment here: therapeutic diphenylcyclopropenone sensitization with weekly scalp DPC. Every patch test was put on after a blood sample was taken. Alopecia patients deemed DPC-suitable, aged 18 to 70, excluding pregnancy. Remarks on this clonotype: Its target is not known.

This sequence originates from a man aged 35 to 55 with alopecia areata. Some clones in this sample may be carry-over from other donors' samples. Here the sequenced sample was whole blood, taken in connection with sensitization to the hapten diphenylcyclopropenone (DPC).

CDR3 protein: CASSSGLPEITNEKLFF. CDR3 DNA: TGTGCCAGCAGCTCAGGACTCCCGGAGATTACTAATGAAAAACTGTTTTTT. This rearrangement joins TRBV7-9 to TRBJ1-4; D not certain. The V gene's germline CDR1 is SEHNR and CDR2 FQNEAQ (reference sequence). V was trimmed by 4 bases and J by 2 bases, leaving 17 bases between them. The CDR3 extends over 17 amino acids. The full variable domain, rest sourced from reference TRBV7-9 and TRBJ1-4, is DTGVSQNPRHKITKRGQNVTFRCDPISEHNRLYWYRQTLGQGPEFLTYFQNEAQLEKSRLLSDRFSAERPKGSFSTLEIQRTEQGDSAMYLCASSSGLPEITNEKLFFGSGTQLSVL.